The clone carrying this T cell receptor beta chain has a single count. The data are from a study of technical replicates of blood from a few donors. Assay: immunoSEQ multiplex PCR; the TCRdb copy retains only in-frame clones and omits some. This table has roughly 13,000 clones, 65% to 85% appearing once. The clonotype comes from a human donor in good health. Sequenced sample: PBMCs.

CDR3 in DNA: TGTGCCAGCAGTATCCGGGGGGATACCCAGTACTTC. Translated, it gives CASSIRGDTQYF. The V gene is TRBV5-8, the J gene TRBJ2-5, with 7 bases matching TRBD2. This CDR3 is built from 12 residues. The V gene end was trimmed by 5 bases and the J gene end by 8 bases; junction bases not matched to a gene: 6. Germline V gives CDR1 SGHTS, CDR2 YDEGEE.